The text below deals with one T cell receptor beta chain. Its matching antigen is unknown. Per germline, CDR1 SGHVS and CDR2 FNYEAQ. The CDR3 is 16 amino acids. The sample originates from a study of monozygotic twins with inflammatory bowel disease. Study-level results: Neither one strong signal nor one clonotype associated with IBD was supported. Researchers report that IBD patients shared fewer clonotypes with others than healthy twins, especially amid disease activity.

TCRdb re-called the 5' RACE reads; one entry per CDR3 protein, DNA not given. The sample has approximately 400,000 distinct CDR3 sequences. Specimen: blood. The TCR comes from a human donor with ulcerative colitis or Crohn's disease, or a healthy co-twin of an affected twin (not recorded which). The chain uses TRBV7-6 and TRBJ2-7; TCRdb gives TRBD2 as the D gene, but with no DNA this cannot be confirmed. The CDR3 sequence: CASSLAVPGTSYEQYF. The full variable domain, with the rest looked up from reference TRBV7-6 and TRBJ2-7, is GAGVSQSPRYKVTKRGQDVALRCDPISGHVSLYWYRQALGQGPEFLTYFNYEAQQDKSGLPNDRFSAERPEGSISTLTIQRTEQRDSAMYRCASSLAVPGTSYEQYFGPGTRLTVT.